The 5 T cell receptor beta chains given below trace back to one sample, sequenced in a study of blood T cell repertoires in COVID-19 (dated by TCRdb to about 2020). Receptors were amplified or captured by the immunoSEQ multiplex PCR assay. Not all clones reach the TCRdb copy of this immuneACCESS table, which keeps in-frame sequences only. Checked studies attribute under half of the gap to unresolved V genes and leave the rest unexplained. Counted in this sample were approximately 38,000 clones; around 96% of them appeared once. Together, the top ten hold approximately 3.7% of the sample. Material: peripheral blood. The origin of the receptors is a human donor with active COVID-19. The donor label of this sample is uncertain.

The DNA for the CDR3 is TGTGCCAGCAGCGCACAGGGACAGCTGAACACTGAAGCTTTCTTT. Protein sequence: CASSAQGQLNTEAFF. The chain carries TRBV5-4 and TRBJ1-1; 7 bases line up with TRBD1. The CDR3 is 15 residues long. Per the germline V gene, CDR1 is SGHNT and CDR2 is YYREEE (reference sequence). Losses at the gene ends were 4 bases for V and 0 bases for J; bases not matched to a gene: 6.

CDR3 sequence reads: CASEGGSITGELFF. The CDR3 region has the DNA TGTGCCAGCGAGGGAGGGAGTATCACCGGGGAGCTGTTTTTT. The V and J genes are TRBV25-1 and TRBJ2-2; 7 positions agree with TRBD2. Germline V lookup: CDR1 MGHDK, CDR2 SYGVNS. CDR3 length equals 14 residues. J was trimmed by 4 bases and V by 8 bases; bases with no gene match: 7.

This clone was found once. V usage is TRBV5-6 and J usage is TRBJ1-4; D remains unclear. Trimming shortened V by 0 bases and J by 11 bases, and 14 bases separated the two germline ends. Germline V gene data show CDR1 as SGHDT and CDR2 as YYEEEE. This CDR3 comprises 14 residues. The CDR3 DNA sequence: TGTGCCAGCAGCTTGGGAGGAGGGTCGGAGAAACTGTTTTTT. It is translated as CASSLGGGSEKLFF.

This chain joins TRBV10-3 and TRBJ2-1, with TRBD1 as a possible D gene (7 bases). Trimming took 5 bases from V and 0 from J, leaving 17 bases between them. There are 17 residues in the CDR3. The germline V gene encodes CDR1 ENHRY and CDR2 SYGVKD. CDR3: CAISWASGGSSYNEQFF. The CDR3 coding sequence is TGTGCCATCAGTTGGGCGTCAGGGGGGAGCTCCTACAATGAGCAGTTCTTC.

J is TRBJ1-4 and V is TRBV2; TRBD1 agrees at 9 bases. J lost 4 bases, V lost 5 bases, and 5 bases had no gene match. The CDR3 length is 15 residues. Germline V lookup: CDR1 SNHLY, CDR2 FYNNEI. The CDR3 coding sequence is TGTGCCAGCAGTTCGGACAGGGGTTTTAATGAAAAACTGTTTTTT. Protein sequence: CASSSDRGFNEKLFF.